This entry is about one TCR beta chain. This clone was picked up a small number of times. Its antigen target is currently unknown. No much larger clone is present one base from it, and per-base qualities are unavailable. The entry originates in a study of control samples from healthy donors and cancer patients (dated by TCRdb to 2018 to 2021). There are 13 amino acids in the CDR3, from cysteine to phenylalanine inclusive. The entry retains the CDR3 DNA only, 39 bases that are in frame from base 1. Sequences SGHDT (CDR1) and YYEEEE (CDR2) are obtained from the germline V gene. Unmatched junction bases come to 4, with V trimmed by 2 bases and J by 8 bases. Libraries came from the immunoSEQ multiplex PCR assay. TCRdb carries this immuneACCESS record with in-frame sequences only. Its versions omit some clonotypes, under half of them owing to an unresolved V gene in the studies checked, with the rest unexplained. The sample table records roughly 120,000 clones; more than 70% of these occur just once. Clones ranked in the top ten supply roughly 3.2% of the sample.

Rearrangement joined TRBV5-6 to TRBJ1-1; TRBD1 matches 9 bases in the middle. The source of this sequence is a man aged 45-65 years in good health. The specimen was blood. CDR3 sequence: CASSLTGTGEAFF. The sequenced DNA is TGTGCCAGCAGCTTAACCGGGACAGGGGAAGCTTTCTTT.